Below, 17 T cell receptor beta chains from the same sample are listed, as sequenced in a study of blood T cell repertoires in COVID-19. Libraries were prepared by immunoSEQ multiplex PCR; TCRdb keeps only in-frame clonotypes and omits some of them. The table lists about 60,000 clones, 82% of them singletons. Sequencing was done on a sample of peripheral blood. All receptors derive from a man aged 55 to 69 with acute or convalescent COVID-19.

The chain uses TRBV7-9 and TRBJ2-5; TRBD2 matches at 15 bases. This CDR3 has 15 amino acids. Germline loops: CDR1 SEHNR, CDR2 FQNEAQ (reference sequence). V shed 5 bases, J shed 9 bases, and the junction held 7 bases outside the gene matches. The CDR3 sequence is CASSQGLAGGKSQYF. DNA of the CDR3: TGTGCCAGCAGCCAGGGACTAGCGGGGGGAAAGTCCCAGTACTTC.

The genes are TRBV19 and TRBJ1-2; tentatively, D is TRBD1 (6 bases). Germline-derived CDR1 and CDR2 are LNHDA and SQIVND (reference sequence). Trimming shortened V by 2 bases and J by 6 bases, and 13 bases separated the two germline ends. CDR3 length: 14 amino acids. The CDR3 region has the DNA TGTGCCAGTAGTATAAGGGACACCCTACATGGCTACACCTTC. Its protein is CASSIRDTLHGYTF.

This clone was counted between two and nine times. Other DNA sequences from this sample encode an identical CDR3 as well. The V call is TRBV7-9, the J call TRBJ1-5; D is unclear. V lost 7 bases to trimming and J lost 4 bases, with 8 bases between them. CDR1 and CDR2 (germline): SEHNR, FQNEAQ (reference sequence). The CDR3 sequence is 12 residues long. CDR3 sequence: CASTTGNQPQHF. In DNA form, the CDR3 reads TGTGCCAGCACCACCGGTAATCAGCCCCAGCATTTT.

This clone has just a few counts. The CDR3 coding sequence is TGTGCCAGCAGTGAACGGTATGGGACAGGGAACGAGCAGTACTTC. Residues: CASSERYGTGNEQYF. The chain recombines TRBV6-1 with TRBJ2-7, with TRBD1 matching over 9 bases. Germline CDR1 and CDR2: MNHNS and SASEGT. The trim removed 2 bases at V and 5 bases at J, leaving 7 bases unmatched. The CDR3 totals 15 residues.

The chain combines TRBV7-3 with TRBJ1-2; D might be TRBD1 (5 bases). This CDR3 spans 16 amino acids. Germline V gene lookup returns CDR1 SGHTA and CDR2 FQGTGA. Trimming removed 7 bases from V and 6 bases from J, with 24 bases in between. CDR3 nucleotides: TGTGCCAGCACCCCTTCACCCGGACAACTGATAGATGGCTACACCTTC. Amino acid sequence: CASTPSPGQLIDGYTF.

The V call is TRBV7-3, the J call TRBJ2-7; 7 nucleotides align to TRBD1. There are 14 residues in the CDR3. V dropped 2 bases and J dropped 4; count of bases not matched to a gene: 5. Germline V CDR1 and CDR2: SGHTA, FQGTGA. Here the CDR3 reads CASSLSGRGYEQYF. As DNA, the CDR3 is TGTGCCAGCAGCTTATCCGGCAGGGGGTACGAGCAGTACTTC.

The V and J genes are TRBV29-1 and TRBJ1-3; tentative D call: TRBD1 (6 bases). The CDR3 sequence is 12 residues long. Germline loops: CDR1 SQVTM, CDR2 ANQGSEA. The V and J ends lost 7 bases and 4 bases respectively, with 11 bases between them. The DNA of the CDR3 is TGCAGCGCACAGGGATCGGGAAACACCATATATTTT. Residues: CSAQGSGNTIYF.

The chain combines TRBV12-3 or TRBV12-4 with TRBJ2-3; D possibly corresponds to TRBD2 (6 bases). This CDR3 has 13 residues. Trimming stripped 4 bases from V and 4 bases from J, with 9 bases between. The CDR3 DNA follows: TGTGCCAGCAGTTCCAGGGAGGCAGATACGCAGTATTTT. Its protein is CASSSREADTQYF.

The chain recombines TRBV2 with TRBJ2-1; tentative D call: TRBD1 (6 bases). V dropped 6 bases and J dropped 6 bases, with 12 bases sitting between them. Germline V gene lookup returns CDR1 SNHLY and CDR2 FYNNEI. The CDR3 is made up of 13 amino acids. The CDR3 nucleotides read TGTGCCAGCAGCCCGGACAGCGTCAATGAGCAGTTCTTC. Its translation: CASSPDSVNEQFF.

This clone was found a few times. For the CDR3, the DNA is TGTGCCAGCGTAGAGGAGGAGTTCTACGAGCAGTACTTC. Translation: CASVEEEFYEQYF. The chain carries TRBV2 and TRBJ2-7, with a possible D match to TRBD2 (5 bases). The CDR3 contains 13 residues. With 8 bases removed from V and 3 bases from J, the gap between germline ends came to 14 bases. The germline CDR1 and CDR2 sequences are SNHLY and FYNNEI.

This clone was found once. As DNA, the CDR3 is TGTGCCAGCAGCTTACAGGGGGCGCATTTCAACGAGCAGTACTTC. It yields the protein CASSLQGAHFNEQYF. J is TRBJ2-7 and V is TRBV7-3, with TRBD1 matching over 8 bases. V lost 2 bases and J lost 5; bases outside the gene matches: 8. The CDR3 has 15 amino acids. The V gene's germline CDR1 is SGHTA and CDR2 FQGTGA.

This rearrangement joins TRBV5-1 to TRBJ2-7; D is perhaps TRBD1 (5 bases). This CDR3 region has 14 residues. V lost 0 bases and J lost 2, with 9 bases in between. Germline V lookup: CDR1 SGHRS, CDR2 YFSETQ. CDR3 DNA sequence: TGCGCCAGCAGCTTGGTGGCAGGGACCTACGAGCAGTACTTC. It encodes CASSLVAGTYEQYF.

The V call is TRBV2, the J call TRBJ1-2; 9 positions match TRBD1. With V trimmed by 7 bases and J by 4 bases, 7 bases remained unmatched. The CDR3 loop spans 14 amino acids. Germline V lookup: CDR1 SNHLY, CDR2 FYNNEI. The CDR3 DNA reads as TGTGCCAGCACTAAGGACAGGGGCGCCTATGGCTACACCTTC. Amino acid sequence: CASTKDRGAYGYTF.

The CDR3 nucleotides are TGTGCCAGCAGTTACTTACAGGGACAGACTGAAGCTTTCTTT. Amino acid sequence: CASSYLQGQTEAFF. This rearrangement joins TRBV6-6 to TRBJ1-1, with 7 nucleotides matching TRBD1. The CDR3 extends over 14 amino acids. The germline V gene encodes CDR1 MNHNY and CDR2 SVGAGI (reference sequence). J lost 5 bases, V lost 1 base, and 4 bases had no gene match.

The V call is TRBV24-1, the J call TRBJ1-6; the D is unclear. Between the trimmed V and J ends, which lost 4 bases and 8 bases, there was a span of 11 bases. Per the germline V gene, CDR1 is KGHDR and CDR2 is SFDVKD. CDR3 length equals 14 residues. The DNA for the CDR3 is TGTGCCACCAGTGAAGCCCTCGCCGATTCACCCCTCCACTTT. It specifies CATSEALADSPLHF.

The chain recombines TRBV9 with TRBJ2-4; the D gene is possibly TRBD2 (5 bases). Deletions cut 1 base from V and 8 bases from J, with 16 bases between. Germline CDR1 is SGDLS and CDR2 is YYNGEE. The CDR3 consists of 15 residues. The CDR3 loop reads CASSVKLGSGDIQYF. In nucleotides, the CDR3 is TGTGCCAGCAGCGTAAAGCTGGGGTCCGGGGACATTCAGTACTTC.

V and J are TRBV6-2 or TRBV6-3 and TRBJ2-3; D is possibly TRBD2 (5 bases). The CDR3 runs to 16 residues. CDR1 and CDR2 (germline): MNHEY, SVGEGT. Trimming removed 5 bases at V and 1 base at J, with 16 bases between. The CDR3 DNA is TGTGCCAGCAGTACCGGGGTAGCGATCGGCACAGATACGCAGTATTTT. Amino acids: CASSTGVAIGTDTQYF.